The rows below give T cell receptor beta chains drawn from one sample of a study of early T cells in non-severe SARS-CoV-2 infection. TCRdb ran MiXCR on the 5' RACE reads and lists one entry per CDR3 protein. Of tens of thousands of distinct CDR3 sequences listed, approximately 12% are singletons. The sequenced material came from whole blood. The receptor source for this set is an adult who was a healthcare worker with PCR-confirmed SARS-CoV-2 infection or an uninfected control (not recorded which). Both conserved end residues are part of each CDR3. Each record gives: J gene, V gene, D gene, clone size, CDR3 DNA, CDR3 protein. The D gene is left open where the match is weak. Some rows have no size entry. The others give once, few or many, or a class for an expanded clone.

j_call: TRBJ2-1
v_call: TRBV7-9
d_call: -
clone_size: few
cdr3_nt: TGTGCCAGCAGCTCGCCCAAGTCTTTAGTAAGATATGAGCAGTTCTTC
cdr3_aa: CASSSPKSLVRYEQFF

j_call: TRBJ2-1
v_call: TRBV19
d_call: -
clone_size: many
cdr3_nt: TGTGCCAGTAGTATTGTAGGGGTAAAGTACAATGAGCAGTTCTTC
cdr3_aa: CASSIVGVKYNEQFF

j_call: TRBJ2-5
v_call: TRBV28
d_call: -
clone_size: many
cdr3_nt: TGTGCCAGCACCACGTTCCAAGAGACCCAGTACTTC
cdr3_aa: CASTTFQETQYF

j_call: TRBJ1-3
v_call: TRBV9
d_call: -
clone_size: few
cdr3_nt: TGTGCCAGCAGCGTAGAAAGCTCTGGAAACACCATATATTTT
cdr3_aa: CASSVESSGNTIYF

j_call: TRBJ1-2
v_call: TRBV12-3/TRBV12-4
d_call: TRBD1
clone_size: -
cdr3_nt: TGTGCCAGCAGCCTCGGGACAGGGGAAGGCTACACCTTC
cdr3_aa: CASSLGTGEGYTF

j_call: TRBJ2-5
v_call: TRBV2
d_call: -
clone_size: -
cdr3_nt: TGTGCCAGCAACCCCGACCCGGCGAAGGGAGAGACCCAGTACTTC
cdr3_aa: CASNPDPAKGETQYF

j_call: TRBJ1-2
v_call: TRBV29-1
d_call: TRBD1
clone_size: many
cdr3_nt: TGCAGCGTCAACAGGGGTGACTATGGCTACACCTTC
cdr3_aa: CSVNRGDYGYTF

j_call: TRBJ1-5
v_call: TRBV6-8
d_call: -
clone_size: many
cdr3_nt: TGTGCCAACTCCCAGGGTTATTTCAATCAGCCCCAGCATTTT
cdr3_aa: CANSQGYFNQPQHF

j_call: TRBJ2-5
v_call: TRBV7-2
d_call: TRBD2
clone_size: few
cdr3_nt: TGTGCCAGCAGCTTAGAAAGAGCGGGAGGGGAACAAGAGACCCAGTACTTC
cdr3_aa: CASSLERAGGEQETQYF

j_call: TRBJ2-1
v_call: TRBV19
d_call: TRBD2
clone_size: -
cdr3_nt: TGTGCCAGTAAGACAGCGGGGGGACTATCCATCGATGAGCAGTTCTTC
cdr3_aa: CASKTAGGLSIDEQFF

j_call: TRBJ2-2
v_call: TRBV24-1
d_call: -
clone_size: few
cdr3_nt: TGTGCCACCAGTGACTATGGACGAGACGGGGAGCTGTTTTTT
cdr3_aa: CATSDYGRDGELFF

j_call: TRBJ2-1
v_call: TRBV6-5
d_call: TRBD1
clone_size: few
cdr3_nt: TGTGCCAGCAGGGGCTATGACAGGGGGTCAGGGAATGAGCAGTTCTTC
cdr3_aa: CASRGYDRGSGNEQFF

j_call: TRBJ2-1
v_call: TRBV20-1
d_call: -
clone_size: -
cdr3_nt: TGCAGTGCTAGATATGGCGGGCCGAGCTCCTACAATGAGCAGTTCTTC
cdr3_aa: CSARYGGPSSYNEQFF